This T cell receptor beta chain was recorded in a study of T cell responses to AZD1222 COVID-19 vaccine. General study findings and limits: There were mostly white British donors and more females than males, and clonal diversity was possibly underestimated. Repertoires were collected only later (after the peak T cell response had occurred).

Samples with a second dose at about 4 or about 12 weeks were pooled together. This clone was detected only once. The target antigen is unknown. Germline V gives CDR1 SGHNT, CDR2 YENEEA. CDR3 size: 16 residues. V was clipped by 4 bases and J by 2 bases; unmatched bases: 9. Measured with immunoSEQ multiplex PCR; TCRdb has only the in-frame clones, and not every one. The profile covers around 140,000 clones, with more than 90% appearing a single time and less than 2% taken by the ten largest. V gene TRBV11-3 combines with J gene TRBJ2-3, with 7 nucleotides matching TRBD2. This TCR came from an adult who received the AZD1222 COVID-19 vaccine. The sequenced sample was peripheral blood, obtained 28 days after the second AZD1222 dose. This CDR3 reads CASSSGLDSSTDTQYF. The CDR3, as DNA: TGTGCCAGCAGCTCAGGACTAGACTCCTCCACAGATACGCAGTATTTT. The full variable domain, with the rest looked up from reference TRBV11-3 and TRBJ2-3, is EAGVVQSPRYKIIEKKQPVAFWCNPISGHNTLYWYLQNLGQGPELLIRYENEEAVDDSQLPKDRFSAERLKGVDSTLKIQPAELGDSAVYLCASSSGLDSSTDTQYFGPGTRLTVL.